This TCR beta chain was sequenced during a study of cytomegalovirus exposure and HLA in healthy donors. Regarding the study as a whole: The authors enumerated under 200 TCR beta chains as linked to cytomegalovirus.

For this clone: Its antigen is still unknown.

The CDR3 sequence is 14 residues long. Germline values: CDR1 ENHRY, CDR2 SYGVKD. The V end lost 0 bases, the J end lost 6 bases, and 12 bases lay between the germline ends. The PCR contained 60 Vbeta and 13 Jbeta primers. Assay: immunoSEQ multiplex PCR; the TCRdb copy retains only in-frame clones and omits some. The sample has over 150,000 clones, roughly 85% seen once; the top ten hold 1.3%. The chain uses TRBV10-3 and TRBJ2-7; tentative D call: TRBD1 (6 bases). Sequenced: PBMCs. This clonotype was obtained from a woman aged 50 to 60 in good health and CMV-seronegative. The CDR3 here is CAISESVRGFEQYF. CDR3 DNA sequence: TGTGCCATCAGTGAGTCGGTCAGGGGCTTCGAGCAGTACTTC.